The T cell receptor beta chain under discussion was sequenced for a study of blood T cell repertoires in COVID-19. There are 12 residues in the CDR3. Trimming took off 6 bases at V and 9 bases at J, with 9 bases between the two ends. Original processing notes: Estimation of nucleated cell counts was performed using reference gene primer amplification. Measured with immunoSEQ multiplex PCR; TCRdb has only the in-frame clones, and not every one. The V and J calls and clone size come from that table; D and trimming were worked out from the DNA. The sample holds a few hundred thousand clones, 80% to 90% seen once. Enrolled through a virtual design, the participants were between about 18 and 100 years of age and came from about two dozen US areas.

The gene calls are TRBV12-3 or TRBV12-4 and TRBJ1-6; D is undetermined. The specimen sequenced was PBMCs or T cells enriched from blood (not recorded which). This receptor was identified in a man between 25 and 39 years old who had recovered from COVID-19. Written as DNA, the CDR3 is TGTGCCAGCAGGTCAAATAGTTCACCCCTCCACTTT. It translates to CASRSNSSPLHF.